This T cell receptor beta chain emerged from a study of immune cell composition in non-small cell lung cancer. Normal lung was sampled as far from the tumour as possible, at least 3 cm. Frozen unsorted single-cell suspensions supplied the genomic DNA. As concerns this clone: Its specificity is not known.

Regarding the study as a whole: It was not proven that tumour-reactive clones equal dominant tumour-associated clones.

This CDR3 is built from 16 residues. V was pared by 2 bases and J by 3 bases, with 15 bases between. Germline V gene sequence: CDR1 SEHNR, CDR2 FQNEAQ (reference sequence). The table came from immunoSEQ multiplex PCR; TCRdb's copy has only in-frame clones and leaves some out. The sample has about 4,500 clones, around 68% seen once. Input material: non-adjacent lung tissue. The chain couples TRBV7-9 to TRBJ2-3; a weak D match, TRBD1 (6 bases). The sequence came from a human donor with non-small cell lung cancer. The CDR3 DNA sequence: TGTGCCAGCAGCTTACTGGGGGCCAGTGAGACAGATACGCAGTATTTT. Amino acid sequence: CASSLLGASETDTQYF.